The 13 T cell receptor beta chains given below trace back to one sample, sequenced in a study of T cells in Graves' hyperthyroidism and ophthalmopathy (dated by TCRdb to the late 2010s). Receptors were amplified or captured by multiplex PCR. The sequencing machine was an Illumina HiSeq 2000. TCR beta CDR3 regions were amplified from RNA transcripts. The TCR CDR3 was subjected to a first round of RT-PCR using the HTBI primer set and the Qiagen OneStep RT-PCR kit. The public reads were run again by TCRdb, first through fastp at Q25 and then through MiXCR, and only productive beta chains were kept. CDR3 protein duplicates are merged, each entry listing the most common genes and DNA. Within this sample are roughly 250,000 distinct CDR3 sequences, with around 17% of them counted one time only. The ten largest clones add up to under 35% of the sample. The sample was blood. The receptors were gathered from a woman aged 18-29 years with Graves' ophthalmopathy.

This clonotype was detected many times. Here the CDR3 reads CASSQEWVTGGHYEQYF. The DNA of the CDR3 is TGCGCCAGCAGCCAAGAATGGGTGACAGGGGGCCACTACGAGCAGTACTTC. The chain recombines TRBV4-1 with TRBJ2-7; TRBD1 matches 10 bases. V shed 0 bases, J shed 3 bases, and the junction held 8 bases outside the gene matches. This CDR3 is 17 amino acids long. Germline loops: CDR1 MGHRA, CDR2 YSYEKL.

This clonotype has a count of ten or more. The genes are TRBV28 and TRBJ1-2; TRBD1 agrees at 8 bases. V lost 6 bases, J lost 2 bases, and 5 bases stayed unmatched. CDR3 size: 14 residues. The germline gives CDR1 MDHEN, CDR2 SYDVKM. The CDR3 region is CASRLRGQNYGYTF. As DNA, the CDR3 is TGTGCCAGCAGACTCAGGGGGCAGAACTATGGCTACACCTTC.

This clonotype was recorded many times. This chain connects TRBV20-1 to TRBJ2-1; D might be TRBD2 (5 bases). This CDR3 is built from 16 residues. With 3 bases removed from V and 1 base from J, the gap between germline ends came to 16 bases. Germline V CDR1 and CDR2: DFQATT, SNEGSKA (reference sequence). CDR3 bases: TGCAGTGCTAGTCACCCAGCGGCCGGTTCCTACAATGAGCAGTTCTTC. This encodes CSASHPAAGSYNEQFF.

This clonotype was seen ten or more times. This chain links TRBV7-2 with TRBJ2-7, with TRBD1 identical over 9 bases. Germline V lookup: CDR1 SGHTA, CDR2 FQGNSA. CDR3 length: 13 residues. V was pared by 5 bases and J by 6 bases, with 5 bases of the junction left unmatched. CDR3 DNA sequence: TGTGCCAGCAGCCGGGACAGGGAGGGCGAGCAGTACTTC. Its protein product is CASSRDREGEQYF.

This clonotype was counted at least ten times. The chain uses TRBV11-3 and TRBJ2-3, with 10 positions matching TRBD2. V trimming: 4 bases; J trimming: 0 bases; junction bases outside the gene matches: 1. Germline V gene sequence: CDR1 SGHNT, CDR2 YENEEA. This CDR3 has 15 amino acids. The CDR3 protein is CASSSGLASTDTQYF. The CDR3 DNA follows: TGTGCCAGCAGCTCGGGACTAGCGAGCACAGATACGCAGTATTTT.

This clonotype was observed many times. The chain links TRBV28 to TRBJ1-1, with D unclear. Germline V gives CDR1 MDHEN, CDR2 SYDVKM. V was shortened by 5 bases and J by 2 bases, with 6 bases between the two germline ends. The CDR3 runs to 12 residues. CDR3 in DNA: TGTGCCAGCAGTACAGCTAACACTGAAGCTTTCTTT. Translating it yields CASSTANTEAFF.

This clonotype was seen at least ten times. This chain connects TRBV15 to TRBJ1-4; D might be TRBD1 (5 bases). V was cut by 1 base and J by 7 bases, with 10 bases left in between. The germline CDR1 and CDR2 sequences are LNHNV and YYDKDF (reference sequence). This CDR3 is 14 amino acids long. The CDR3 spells CATSRGSTAEKLFF. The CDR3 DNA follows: TGTGCCACCAGCAGAGGATCGACAGCTGAAAAACTGTTTTTT.

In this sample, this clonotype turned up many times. The CDR3 DNA reads TGTGCCAGCTCACCCCCCACCTCAACAGGGGAACAGGAGACCCAGTACTTC. Its translation is CASSPPTSTGEQETQYF. The chain couples TRBV18 to TRBJ2-5, with 7 bases matching TRBD1. CDR3 length equals 17 residues. CDR1 and CDR2 from the germline V gene are KGHSH and LQKENI. J gave up 5 bases and V 3 bases, and 15 bases lay outside the gene matches.

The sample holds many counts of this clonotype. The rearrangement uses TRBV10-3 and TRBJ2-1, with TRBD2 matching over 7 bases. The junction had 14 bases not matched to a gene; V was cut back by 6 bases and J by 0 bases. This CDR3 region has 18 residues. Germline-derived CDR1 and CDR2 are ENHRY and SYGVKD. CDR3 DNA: TGTGCCATCAGCCCCGAATTAGCGGGTACGAGCTCCTACAATGAGCAGTTCTTC. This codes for CAISPELAGTSSYNEQFF.

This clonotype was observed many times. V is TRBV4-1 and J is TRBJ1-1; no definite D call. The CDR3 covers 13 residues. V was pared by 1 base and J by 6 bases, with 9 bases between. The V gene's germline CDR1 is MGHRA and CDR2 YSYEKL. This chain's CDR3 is CASSQAGGAEAFF. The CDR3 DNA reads TGCGCCAGCAGCCAAGCTGGAGGCGCTGAAGCTTTCTTT.

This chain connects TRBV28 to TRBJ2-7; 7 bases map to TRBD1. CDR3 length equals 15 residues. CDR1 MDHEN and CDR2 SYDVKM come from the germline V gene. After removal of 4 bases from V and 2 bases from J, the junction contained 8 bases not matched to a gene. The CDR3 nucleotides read TGTGCCAGCAGTTCTCTCGGGACAGAGCCCTACGAGCAGTACTTC. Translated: CASSSLGTEPYEQYF. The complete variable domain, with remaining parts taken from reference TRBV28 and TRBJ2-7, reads DVKVTQSSRYLVKRTGEKVFLECVQDMDHENMFWYRQDPGLGLRLIYFSYDVKMKEKGDIPEGYSVSREKKERFSLILESASTNQTSMYLCASSSLGTEPYEQYFGPGTRLTVT.

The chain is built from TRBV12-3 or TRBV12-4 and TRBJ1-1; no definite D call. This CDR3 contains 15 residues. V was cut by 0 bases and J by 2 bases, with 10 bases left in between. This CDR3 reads CASSLAGQQNTEAFF. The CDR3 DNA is TGTGCCAGCAGTTTAGCGGGCCAGCAAAACACTGAAGCTTTCTTT.

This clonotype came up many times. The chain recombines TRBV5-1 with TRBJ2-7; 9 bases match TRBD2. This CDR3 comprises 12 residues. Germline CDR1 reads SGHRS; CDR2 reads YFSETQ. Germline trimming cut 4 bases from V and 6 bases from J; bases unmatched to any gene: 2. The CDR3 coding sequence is TGCGCCAGCAGCAAGACTAGCGGCGAGCAGTACTTC. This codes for CASSKTSGEQYF. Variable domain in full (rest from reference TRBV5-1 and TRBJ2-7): KAGVTQTPRYLIKTRGQQVTLSCSPISGHRSVSWYQQTPGQGLQFLFEYFSETQRNKGNFPGRFSGRQFSNSRSEMNVSTLELGDSALYLCASSKTSGEQYFGPGTRLTVT.